Reported below is one T cell receptor (beta chain). The target of this receptor is not known. No much larger clone is present one base from it, and per-base qualities are unavailable. Libraries were built with the immunoSEQ multiplex PCR assay. The paper's data handling went like this. A statistical classification framework was built for diagnosing cytomegalovirus status from the catalog of TCR beta chain sequences. The source is immuneACCESS, and TCRdb retained only in-frame sequences with V and J called. Part of the clones is not carried over; for the studies checked, unresolved V genes explain less than half of this, and the remainder is unexplained. V and J calls and clone size are as listed in that table; D and trimming were resolved from the DNA. This sample has about 98,000 clones in its table, and roughly 85% of those were observed once. The top ten hold approximately 4% of the sample. This sample stems from a study of cytomegalovirus exposure and HLA in healthy donors (dated by TCRdb to 2016 to 2017). About the full investigation: The 500 to 800 repertoires of the first cohort and the 95 to 150 validation repertoires were produced on the same platform, according to a later analysis. The study aimed to test whether cataloging public T cell receptors could reveal signatures of past pathogen exposure. Besides the first cohort of more than 650 subjects, a separate validation cohort made up of 120 different subjects was used. High-throughput TCR immunosequencing, statistical association of individual TCRs with disease status, and machine learning were combined to predict cytomegalovirus infection status. The full study reports these points: In vitro tests confirmed that a few of the cytomegalovirus-associated TCR beta chains recognize cytomegalovirus antigens. Most TCR sequences were seen in very few donors, while some public TCRs were found in many individuals. The classifier was reported to diagnose cytomegalovirus status with high specificity and sensitivity in both the original and validation cohorts. In a later analysis, TCRs clustered in the first cohort were found to also tend to co-occur in the roughly 120 validation repertoires, with 94% of cluster scores above 0. All 120 repertoires were used to score co-occurrence in the validation cohort in a later analysis, because that analysis had no HLA typing for the cohort. A total of 164 TCR beta chains were listed by the study as associated with cytomegalovirus. The authors suggested that the approach could potentially be generalized to other disease states and immunological phenotypes.

The donors were included in the validation cohort of over a hundred subjects, a group kept apart from the approximately 670-subject first cohort. Material: PBMCs. This sequence was found in a woman younger than 45 in good health and CMV-seronegative.

The nucleotide sequence is TGTGCCAGCAGTGAATATGAACAGGGTCAGTGGAATGAGCAGTTCTTC. Translated, this gives CASSEYEQGQWNEQFF. The receptor chain draws on TRBV25-1 and TRBJ2-1; TRBD1 is a possible D gene, resting on 6 matching bases. Relative to germline, V is 0 bases shorter and J is 7 bases shorter, with 16 bases between their ends. CDR1 MGHDK and CDR2 SYGVNS were looked up in the germline V gene. The CDR3 spans 16 residues, from the cysteine through the phenylalanine. The CDR3 DNA has 48 bases and is translated from base 1. With the rest looked up from the reference TRBV25-1 and TRBJ2-1 genes rather than sequenced, the full variable domain is EADIYQTPRYLVIGTGKKITLECSQTMGHDKMYWYQQDPGMELHLIHYSYGVNSTEKGDLSSESTVSRIRTEHFPLTLESARPSHTSQYLCASSEYEQGQWNEQFFGPGTRLTVL.